The 24 T cell receptor beta chains below come from one sample, sequenced in a study of Ad26.COV2.S vaccination and SARS-CoV-2 variants (dated by TCRdb to 2020 to 2023). The treatment or condition label, read with the paper, signifies: some 20 received Ad26.COV2.S at low or high dose, single or two shots; a few received placebo; per-sample allocation not given. For vaccine and placebo recipients, the sequenced repertoires came from samples collected on day 63 after the first injection. Library construction relied on the immunoSEQ multiplex PCR assay. As stored in TCRdb, this immuneACCESS dataset retains in-frame rearrangements with V and J assigned. A fraction of the clones does not appear; measured against another copy, unresolved V genes explain less than half of the discrepancy, and the remainder lacks a known reason. The sample yields approximately 460,000 clones; 89% were counted once. Together, the top ten hold around 1.6% of the sample.

Sequences were derived from peripheral blood, sampled in a trial of Ad26.COV2.S vaccine versus placebo. These receptor sequences come from a person between 18 and 59 years old who received the Ad26.COV2.S COVID-19 vaccine or a placebo.

V gene TRBV4-1 combines with J gene TRBJ2-6; D call uncertain. The CDR3 sequence is 21 residues long. The germline V gene encodes CDR1 MGHRA and CDR2 YSYEKL. V lost 2 bases to trimming and J lost 0 bases, with 23 bases between them. CDR3 nucleotides: TGCGCCAGCAGCCAATACCGCGGCCAGAGTATTTCAATCTCTGGGGCCAACGTCCTGACTTTC. It translates to CASSQYRGQSISISGANVLTF.

The chain links TRBV2 to TRBJ2-7; 7 bases are shared with TRBD2. The germline CDR1 and CDR2 sequences are SNHLY and FYNNEI. Germline trimming cut 4 bases from V and 0 bases from J; bases unmatched to any gene: 9. The CDR3 length is 16 residues. The DNA of the CDR3 is TGTGCCAGCAGTGCTAGCGGTTGGATTAGCTCCTACGAGCAGTACTTC. As protein: CASSASGWISSYEQYF. Full variable domain (missing parts from reference TRBV2 and TRBJ2-7): EPEVTQTPSHQVTQMGQEVILRCVPISNHLYFYWYRQILGQKVEFLVSFYNNEISEKSEIFDDQFSVERPDGSNFTLKIRSTKLEDSAMYFCASSASGWISSYEQYFGPGTRLTVT.

The V and J genes are TRBV5-5 and TRBJ1-4; weak D call: TRBD1 (6 bases). The CDR3 is made up of 14 amino acids. The germline CDR1 and CDR2 sequences are SGHKS and YYEKEE (reference sequence). V dropped 6 bases and J dropped 5 bases, with 14 bases sitting between them. The CDR3 DNA reads TGTGCCAGCAACCTGGCAGGGGTGAATGAAAAACTGTTTTTT. It codes for CASNLAGVNEKLFF.

This clone was detected once. The chain uses TRBV11-2 and TRBJ1-2; D gene ambiguous. The CDR3 totals 14 residues. CDR1 and CDR2 (germline): SGHAT, FQNNGV. Trimming stripped 3 bases from V and 3 bases from J, with 11 bases between. The CDR3 DNA sequence: TGTGCCAGCAGCTTGGGCGGGGTTGACTATGGCTACACCTTC. This encodes CASSLGGVDYGYTF.

The chain combines TRBV7-9 with TRBJ1-6, with TRBD1 matching over 9 bases. Germline V gene sequence: CDR1 SEHNR, CDR2 FQNEAQ (reference sequence). CDR3 size: 14 residues. Unmatched junction bases numbered 3, after V lost 5 bases and J lost 7 bases. CDR3 nucleotides: TGTGCCAGCAGCAGGACAGGGGCGAATTCACCCCTCCACTTT. This codes for CASSRTGANSPLHF.

The chain joins TRBV5-4 to TRBJ2-3; 13 bases fit TRBD2. CDR1 and CDR2 from the germline V gene are SGHNT and YYREEE (reference sequence). CDR3 length: 17 residues. After removal of 4 bases from V and 6 bases from J, the junction contained 11 bases not matched to a gene. The CDR3 loop reads CASSPPGTSGIRDTQYF. The CDR3 DNA reads as TGTGCCAGCAGCCCACCCGGGACTAGCGGGATTCGTGATACGCAGTATTTT.

The V call is TRBV11-2, the J call TRBJ1-1; tentatively, D is TRBD1 (5 bases). The CDR3 consists of 16 residues. Between the trimmed V and J ends, which lost 2 bases and 5 bases, there was a span of 18 bases. Looked up from germline, CDR1 is SGHAT and CDR2 is FQNNGV. This CDR3 is CASSLIVSGLSTEAFF. CDR3 DNA sequence: TGTGCCAGCAGCTTAATCGTTTCAGGGTTGTCAACTGAAGCTTTCTTT.

The chain has TRBV7-2 and TRBJ2-7, with 7 bases lining up with TRBD1. The V and J ends lost 2 bases and 3 bases, in that order; junction bases with no gene match: 4. From germline, CDR1 is SGHTA and CDR2 FQGNSA. The CDR3 covers 14 residues. CDR3 bases: TGTGCCAGCAGCTTAAGCCCAGGGGGCTACGAGCAGTACTTC. It translates to CASSLSPGGYEQYF.

This chain joins TRBV5-5 and TRBJ2-1, with D unclear. Trimming pared 4 bases from V and 4 bases from J, leaving 21 bases between. The germline V gene encodes CDR1 SGHKS and CDR2 YYEKEE (reference sequence). This CDR3 spans 17 amino acids. CDR3 nucleotide sequence: TGTGCCAGCAGCCTGAACATGGAAAGGGCCTTATACAATGAGCAGTTCTTC. Its protein product is CASSLNMERALYNEQFF.

The rearrangement joins TRBV9 to TRBJ2-7; D is undetermined. CDR3 length: 13 residues. V lost 3 bases and J 3 bases, leaving 10 bases between the germline ends. From germline, CDR1 is SGDLS and CDR2 YYNGEE. The CDR3 loop is CASSGLKSYEQYF. As DNA, the CDR3 is TGTGCCAGCAGCGGCCTTAAAAGCTACGAGCAGTACTTC.

V gene TRBV28 combines with J gene TRBJ1-2; D possibly corresponds to TRBD1 (5 bases). The V end was cut by 8 bases, the J end by 4 bases, with 20 bases between. The germline CDR1 and CDR2 sequences are MDHEN and SYDVKM. The CDR3 length is 15 residues. The CDR3 sequence is CASRPGPSLGYGYTF. CDR3 bases: TGTGCCAGCCGACCGGGACCCTCATTGGGCTATGGCTACACCTTC.

This clone was recorded only once. Because the CDR3's place on the DNA is in doubt, the DNA is left out and the CDR3 is given as listed by TCRdb. The chain combines TRBV2 with TRBJ1-4. Termini included, the CDR3 measures 16 amino acids. The germline V gene encodes CDR1 SNHLY and CDR2 FYNNEI. CDR3 protein: CASILGGHATNEKLFF.

This chain connects TRBV27 to TRBJ1-2; 7 positions agree with TRBD1. CDR3 length equals 15 residues. CDR1 and CDR2 from the germline V gene are MNHEY and SMNVEV (reference sequence). Trimming at V came to 6 bases and at J to 7 bases, leaving 14 bases not matched to a gene. CDR3 sequence: CASRRFQGVTSGYTF. CDR3 nucleotide sequence: TGTGCCAGCAGACGATTTCAGGGGGTAACAAGTGGCTACACCTTC.

The V call is TRBV7-3, the J call TRBJ2-3; D unclear. V gave up 1 base and J gave up 2 bases, with 7 bases separating them. Germline lookup yields CDR1 SGHTA and CDR2 FQGTGA. CDR3 size: 14 residues. In DNA form, the CDR3 reads TGTGCCAGCAGCTTAAGCGTCGACACAGATACGCAGTATTTT. It encodes CASSLSVDTDTQYF.

CDR3 sequence (DNA): TGTGCCAGCAGTGAGACAGGGGTGCACTACGAGCAGTACTTC. Amino acid sequence: CASSETGVHYEQYF. This chain joins TRBV25-1 and TRBJ2-7; 8 bases are a match to TRBD1. The J segment lost 3 bases and the V segment lost 3 bases, leaving 4 bases of the junction unmatched. The germline gives CDR1 MGHDK, CDR2 SYGVNS. This CDR3 region has 14 residues.

The genes are TRBV7-2 and TRBJ1-4; D gene uncertain. Between the trimmed V and J ends, which lost 0 bases and 5 bases, there was a span of 7 bases. Germline CDR1 SGHTA, CDR2 FQGNSA. This CDR3 has 14 residues. The CDR3 spells CASSLAGNNEKLFF. For the CDR3, the DNA is TGTGCCAGCAGCTTAGCAGGGAACAATGAAAAACTGTTTTTT.

The chain couples TRBV19 to TRBJ2-1, with D possibly matching TRBD2 (5 bases). The CDR3 runs 14 residues. Per the germline V gene, CDR1 is LNHDA and CDR2 is SQIVND (reference sequence). V was cut by 5 bases and J by 6 bases, with 14 bases left in between. The CDR3 DNA follows: TGTGCCAGTAGTCCTCCGGACTTAATCAATGAGCAGTTCTTC. It is translated as CASSPPDLINEQFF.

This rearrangement joins TRBV4-3 to TRBJ2-5; the match to TRBD1 covers 9 bases. V lost 2 bases, J lost 9 bases, and 10 bases stayed unmatched. The CDR3 is 15 residues long. Per the germline V gene, CDR1 is LGHNA and CDR2 is YSLEER. The CDR3 coding sequence is TGCGCCAGCAGCCAAAATAACCGGGACAGGGTGTCCCAGTACTTC. Translated, it gives CASSQNNRDRVSQYF.

This CDR3 reads CASSPSGLSLRQFF. In nucleotides, the CDR3 is TGTGCCAGCTCACCATCGGGACTTTCCCTAAGGCAGTTCTTC. This sequence joins TRBV18 and TRBJ2-1; a possible D gene is TRBD2 (6 bases). Trimming pared 2 bases from V and 12 bases from J, leaving 17 bases between. The germline CDR1 and CDR2 sequences are KGHSH and LQKENI. The CDR3 loop spans 14 amino acids.

The rearrangement joins TRBV19 to TRBJ2-3; no clear D gene. Trimming took 5 bases from V and 6 from J, leaving 18 bases between them. This CDR3 has 15 amino acids. Germline values: CDR1 LNHDA, CDR2 SQIVND (reference sequence). In DNA form, the CDR3 reads TGTGCCAGTAGTTTTCCGGGCACAGCCGCGGATACGCAGTATTTT. This encodes CASSFPGTAADTQYF.

V usage is TRBV9 and J usage is TRBJ2-4, with TRBD2 identical over 9 bases. Germline V gene data show CDR1 as SGDLS and CDR2 as YYNGEE. This CDR3 is 17 amino acids long. J was trimmed by 2 bases and V by 3 bases; bases with no gene match: 9. CDR3 residues: CASSGRPSGETKNIQYF. The CDR3 nucleotides are TGTGCCAGCAGCGGAAGACCTAGCGGGGAGACCAAAAACATTCAGTACTTC.

V is TRBV14 and J is TRBJ1-1; 7 bases align to TRBD1. CDR1 is SGHDN, CDR2 FVKESK, per germline. The CDR3 is made up of 13 amino acids. V was pared by 3 bases and J by 3 bases, with 1 base of the junction left unmatched. The CDR3 spells CASSQDRYTEAFF. The CDR3, as DNA: TGTGCCAGCAGCCAGGACAGGTACACTGAAGCTTTCTTT.

The rearrangement uses TRBV3-1 (or the pseudogene TRBV3-2) and TRBJ2-7; maybe TRBD1 (5 bases). V lost 6 bases and J 6 bases, leaving 15 bases between the germline ends. CDR3 length: 13 residues. Looked up from germline, CDR1 is LGHDT and CDR2 is YNNKEL (reference sequence). CDR3 coding DNA: TGTGCCAGCAGTCGACGCCAGGGCGCCGAGCAGTACTTC. It yields the protein CASSRRQGAEQYF.

V usage is TRBV19 and J usage is TRBJ2-1; 7 bases fit TRBD2. The J segment lost 7 bases and the V segment lost 3 bases, leaving 9 bases of the junction unmatched. CDR1 and CDR2 (germline): LNHDA, SQIVND (reference sequence). The CDR3 spans 15 residues. The chain's CDR3 is CASSIGGGRRNEQFF. Here the CDR3 DNA reads TGTGCCAGTAGTATCGGGGGAGGGAGGAGGAATGAGCAGTTCTTC.